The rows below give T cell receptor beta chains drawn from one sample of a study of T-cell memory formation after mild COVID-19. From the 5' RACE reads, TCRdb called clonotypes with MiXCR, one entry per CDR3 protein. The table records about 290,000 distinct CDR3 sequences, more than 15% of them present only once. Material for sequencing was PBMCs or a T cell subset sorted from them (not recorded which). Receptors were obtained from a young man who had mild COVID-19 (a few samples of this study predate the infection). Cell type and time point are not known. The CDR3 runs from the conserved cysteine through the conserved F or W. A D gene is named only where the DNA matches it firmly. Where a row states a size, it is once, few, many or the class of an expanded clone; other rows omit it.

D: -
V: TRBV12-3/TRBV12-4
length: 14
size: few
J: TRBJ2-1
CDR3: CASILGTAYNEQFF
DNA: TGTGCCAGCATCCTCGGGACGGCTTACAATGAGCAGTTCTTC

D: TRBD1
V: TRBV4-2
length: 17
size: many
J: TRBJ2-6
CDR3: CASSQDRDSSGANVLTF
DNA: TGTGCCAGCAGCCAAGATCGGGACAGCTCTGGGGCCAACGTCCTGACTTTC

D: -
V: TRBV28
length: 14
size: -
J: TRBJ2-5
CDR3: CASSPTSPGETQYF
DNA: TGTGCCAGCAGCCCCACATCCCCGGGGGAGACCCAGTACTTC

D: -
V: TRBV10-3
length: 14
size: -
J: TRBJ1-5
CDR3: CAISVTGTDQPQHF
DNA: TGTGCCATCAGTGTGACAGGAACCGATCAGCCCCAGCATTTT

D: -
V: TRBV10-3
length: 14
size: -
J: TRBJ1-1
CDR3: CAISESYRATEAFF
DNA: TGTGCCATCAGTGAGTCCTACAGGGCCACTGAAGCTTTCTTT

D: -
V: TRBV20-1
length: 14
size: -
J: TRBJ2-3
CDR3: CSARGADQWDTQYF
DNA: TGCAGTGCTAGAGGAGCCGACCAGTGGGATACGCAGTATTTT

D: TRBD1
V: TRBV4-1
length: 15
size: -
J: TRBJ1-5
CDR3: CASSSPGTVNQPQHF
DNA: TGCGCCAGCAGCTCCCCCGGGACAGTCAATCAGCCCCAGCATTTT

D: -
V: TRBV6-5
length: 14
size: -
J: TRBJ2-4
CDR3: CASSYGGAGNIQYF
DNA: TGTGCCAGCAGTTACGGGGGAGCGGGAAACATTCAGTACTTC

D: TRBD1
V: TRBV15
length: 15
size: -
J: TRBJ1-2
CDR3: CATSRRTGGNYGYTF
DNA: TGTGCCACCAGCAGGCGGACAGGAGGAAACTATGGCTACACCTTC

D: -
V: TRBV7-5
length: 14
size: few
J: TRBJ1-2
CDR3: CISVPEALHYGYTF
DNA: -

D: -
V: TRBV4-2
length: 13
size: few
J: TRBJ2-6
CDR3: CASLAVGANVLTF
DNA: TGTGCCAGCCTGGCCGTGGGGGCCAACGTCCTGACTTTC

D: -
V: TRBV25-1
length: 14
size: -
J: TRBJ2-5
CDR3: CASTEPHSGETQYF
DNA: TGTGCCAGCACCGAACCCCACTCGGGGGAGACCCAGTACTTC

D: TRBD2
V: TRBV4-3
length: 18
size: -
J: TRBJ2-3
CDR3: CASSQDGLRGAPTDTQYF
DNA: TGCGCCAGCAGCCAAGACGGTTTGCGGGGGGCTCCCACAGATACGCAGTATTTT

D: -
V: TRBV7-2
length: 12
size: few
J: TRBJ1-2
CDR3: CASSLRQRPDHF
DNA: TGTGCCAGCAGCTTAAGACAGAGGCCAGACCATTTC

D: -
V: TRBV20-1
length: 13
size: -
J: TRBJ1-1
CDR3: CSASYEGSAEAFF
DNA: TGCAGTGCTAGTTATGAAGGGTCGGCTGAAGCTTTCTTT

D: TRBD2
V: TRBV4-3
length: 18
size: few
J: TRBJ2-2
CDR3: CASSQDRLAGRSTGELFF
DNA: TGCGCCAGCAGCCAAGACAGGCTAGCGGGGAGGTCCACCGGGGAGCTGTTTTTT

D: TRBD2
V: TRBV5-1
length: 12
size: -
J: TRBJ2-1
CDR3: CASSLDSGDKFF
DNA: TGCGCCAGCAGCTTGGATAGCGGGGATAAGTTCTTC

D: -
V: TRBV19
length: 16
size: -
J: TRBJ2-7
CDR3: CASSIVGRPLPGEQYF
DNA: TGTGCCAGTAGTATAGTGGGACGACCCCTCCCGGGGGAGCAGTACTTC